A selection of T cell receptor beta chains follows, all from one sample in a study of shared clonotypes between healthy human individuals. TCRdb's copy holds only in-frame clones and misses some; the assay was immunoSEQ multiplex PCR. In the table there are about 520,000 clones, roughly 95% of which are singletons. Sequencing used naive CD4+ T cells sorted from blood. Every receptor here comes from a woman aged 25 to 39 in good health. CDR3s leave out the opening cysteine and the closing phenylalanine or tryptophan. Fields, in order: V gene, clone size, J gene, CDR3 protein. Expanded clones get a size class; other rows say once, few or many, or leave the size out.

TRBV11-2	NA	TRBJ2-2	ASSLVGSRPPGELF
TRBV27	NA	TRBJ2-7	ASSPSPGFTYEQY
TRBV5-1	NA	TRBJ2-7	ASSLAGTYEQY
TRBV5-1	NA	TRBJ2-1	ASSFHNEQF
TRBV11-2	NA	TRBJ2-1	ASSPRSTNRNGNNEQF
TRBV7-9	NA	TRBJ2-2	ASSGSMTETPTTGELF
TRBV19	NA	TRBJ1-2	ASSISGTDYGYT
TRBV20-1	NA	TRBJ2-3	SAPWGDTQY
TRBV4-1	NA	TRBJ2-4	ASSQVFLLRGAKNIQY
TRBV19	NA	TRBJ1-5	ASSILRQDYSNQPQH
TRBV6-1	NA	TRBJ1-1	ASSANRNTEAF
TRBV6-5	NA	TRBJ2-5	ASSYGRGGETQY
TRBV6-1	NA	TRBJ1-2	ASSEPPWDYGYT
TRBV5-5	NA	TRBJ2-5	ASSLEGQGITHQY
TRBV6-5	NA	TRBJ2-3	ASSYSRALLTDTQY
TRBV7-9	NA	TRBJ2-1	ASSTYNEQF
TRBV5-1	NA	TRBJ2-3	ASSAGGLAGGSTDTQY
TRBV28	NA	TRBJ2-7	ASSGEWAGSSYEQY
TRBV28	NA	TRBJ2-6	ASSFWSSGANVLT
TRBV10-3	NA	TRBJ1-5	AIGGGDQPQH
TRBV19	NA	TRBJ2-3	ASSIGSWQYPDTQY
TRBV6-5	NA	TRBJ1-4	ASSYRVSTIEGKLF
TRBV6-6	NA	TRBJ1-3	ASGGNTIY
TRBV18	NA	TRBJ2-5	ASSFLAEETQY
TRBV5-6	NA	TRBJ1-1	ASSLDPNTEAF
TRBV7-2	NA	TRBJ2-7	ASTLDANPYEQY
TRBV30	NA	TRBJ1-1	AWSGGGLGAF
TRBV28	NA	TRBJ2-7	ASSFPTSGRRRYEQY
TRBV19	NA	TRBJ1-5	ASSIGTGNSNQPQH
TRBV10-1	NA	TRBJ1-2	ASSQVQGGINGYT
TRBV6-5	NA	TRBJ2-7	ASRAGGPTYEQY
TRBV19	NA	TRBJ1-5	ASSIPSYNQPQH
TRBV19	NA	TRBJ2-1	ASSSPGLAGVGEQF
TRBV7-7	NA	TRBJ2-2	ASSSTPPGLDTGELF
TRBV7-6	NA	TRBJ2-2	ASNGNTGELF
TRBV4-2	NA	TRBJ2-5	ASSQETSGGRETQY
TRBV6-6	NA	TRBJ2-1	ASSPPGVSSYNEQF
TRBV18	NA	TRBJ2-5	ASSQQGGQETQY
TRBV6-1	NA	TRBJ1-5	ASSASTNQPQH
TRBV20-1	NA	TRBJ2-2	IGGSTGELF
TRBV6-6	NA	TRBJ2-1	ASSYSHSSYNEQF
TRBV19	few	TRBJ1-4	ASMGRGGEKLF
TRBV5-1	NA	TRBJ2-1	ASSLDGLSSYNEQF
TRBV27	once	TRBJ1-5	ASSKQGTGNQPQH
TRBV28	NA	TRBJ2-7	AHQRASYEQY
TRBV2	NA	TRBJ2-7	ASSETGGEGAYEQY
TRBV28	NA	TRBJ1-3	ASSRDSLSGNTIY
TRBV13	NA	TRBJ2-3	ASSLGTGVDTQY
TRBV6-5	NA	TRBJ2-7	ASSYRYRAYEQY
TRBV14	NA	TRBJ2-7	ASSQTRSGRPYSEYEQY
TRBV29-1	NA	TRBJ2-1	SHTGGGRMSYNEQF
TRBV6-1	NA	TRBJ1-5	ASRATDGNQPQH
TRBV5-4	NA	TRBJ2-1	ASSLRSSGSGEQF
TRBV10-2	NA	TRBJ2-5	ASSESTETQY